Each of the 8 T cell receptor beta chains below was sequenced from the same sample in a study of a mutant IDH1 vaccine in newly diagnosed glioma. Sample time point: week 35, safety follow-up. In every dose of vaccine, 300 ug of mutant IDH1 20-mer peptide was given alongside topical imiquimod. No antigens are known for them. Clones were read by immunoSEQ multiplex PCR, and TCRdb kept only the in-frame ones, dropping some. The sample consists of about 58,000 clones, 81% of them appearing once. Source: PBMCs, taken from a glioma patient whose treatment included an IDH1 peptide vaccine. These receptors all stem from a man aged 35 to 55 with glioma.

The rearrangement uses TRBV11-2 and TRBJ1-4; 7 bases agree with TRBD1. The germline CDR1 and CDR2 sequences are SGHAT and FQNNGV. V was pared by 5 bases and J by 4 bases, with 10 bases of the junction left unmatched. The CDR3 is 16 amino acids. Here the CDR3 reads CASSPDPGQLNEKLFF. CDR3 bases: TGTGCCAGCAGCCCCGACCCGGGACAGCTTAATGAAAAACTGTTTTTT.

The chain is built from TRBV5-6 and TRBJ2-7; a possible D gene is TRBD2 (5 bases). Germline V gene sequence: CDR1 SGHDT, CDR2 YYEEEE. The CDR3 sequence is 13 residues long. V was pared by 1 base and J by 7 bases, with 12 bases between. CDR3 in amino acids: CASSLSGREEQYF. In nucleotides, the CDR3 is TGTGCCAGCAGCTTGAGCGGTCGTGAGGAGCAGTACTTC. The variable domain in full, completed from reference TRBV5-6 and TRBJ2-7, reads DAGVTQSPTHLIKTRGQQVTLRCSPKSGHDTVSWYQQALGQGPQFIFQYYEEEERQRGNFPDRFSGHQFPNYSSELNVNALLLGDSALYLCASSLSGREEQYFGPGTRLTVT.

The chain combines TRBV7-2 with TRBJ2-3, with TRBD1 matching 7 bases. The CDR3 is 15 residues long. The germline gives CDR1 SGHTA, CDR2 FQGNSA. V lost 4 bases, J lost 0 bases, and 4 bases stayed unmatched. The CDR3 coding sequence is TGTGCCAGCAGCTCCAACAGGGGTAGCACAGATACGCAGTATTTT. Its protein is CASSSNRGSTDTQYF. Together with reference TRBV7-2 and TRBJ2-3, the CDR3 gives the full variable domain: GAGVSQSPSNKVTEKGKDVELRCDPISGHTALYWYRQSLGQGLEFLIYFQGNSAPDKSGLPSDRFSAERTGGSVSTLTIQRTQQEDSAVYLCASSSNRGSTDTQYFGPGTRLTVL.

V usage is TRBV25-1 and J usage is TRBJ2-7; TRBD1 aligns across 7 bases. CDR3 size: 11 residues. The germline V gene encodes CDR1 MGHDK and CDR2 SYGVNS. The ends lost 7 bases at V and 7 bases at J; junction bases unmatched: 4. The CDR3 DNA reads as TGTGCCAGCACCATACAGGGGGAGCAGTACTTC. Translation gives CASTIQGEQYF.

This chain connects TRBV19 to TRBJ1-2, with TRBD1 matching over 10 bases. V was clipped by 7 bases and J by 3 bases; unmatched bases: 2. The CDR3 covers 13 residues. The germline gives CDR1 LNHDA, CDR2 SQIVND (reference sequence). The CDR3 coding sequence is TGTGCCAGTACCGGGACAGGGGACTATGGCTACACCTTC. Residues: CASTGTGDYGYTF.

V and J are TRBV6-5 and TRBJ1-4; no firm D call. Germline CDR1 is MNHEY and CDR2 is SVGAGI. The CDR3 runs 12 residues. Trimming left V 6 bases short and J 3 bases short, with 5 bases between. CDR3 amino acids: CASSRPNEKLFF. The CDR3 nucleotides are TGTGCCAGCAGCAGGCCTAATGAAAAACTGTTTTTT.

The CDR3 nucleotides are TGTGCCAGCAGCCTACAGGGGCGGGAGACCCAGTACTTC. This translates into CASSLQGRETQYF. V usage is TRBV7-2 and J usage is TRBJ2-5; 7 bases fit TRBD1. Germline V lookup: CDR1 SGHTA, CDR2 FQGNSA. After removal of 5 bases from V and 5 bases from J, the junction contained 5 bases not matched to a gene. This CDR3 has 13 amino acids.

V is TRBV28 and J is TRBJ2-1; 10 positions agree with TRBD1. The CDR3 runs 17 residues. CDR1 and CDR2 (germline): MDHEN, SYDVKM. V was pared by 6 bases and J by 4 bases, with 12 bases of the junction left unmatched. DNA for the CDR3: TGTGCCAGCAGGGGAAATTCGGGACAGGGGCTATACAATGAGCAGTTCTTC. This sequence encodes CASRGNSGQGLYNEQFF.